The clone carrying this T cell receptor (beta chain) was seen a few times. This entry comes from a study of T-cell memory formation after mild COVID-19. The CDR3 has 18 amino acids. The V segment lost 4 bases and the J segment 4 bases; nucleotides outside the gene matches: 8. Germline V gives CDR1 SGHRS, CDR2 YFSETQ. A single record per CDR3 protein comes from TCRdb applying MiXCR to the 5' RACE reads. The sample lists 250,000 to 400,000 distinct CDR3 sequences; roughly an eighth were seen once. Sequencing used PBMCs or a T cell subset sorted from them (not recorded which). The clonotype was recovered from a young man who had mild COVID-19 (a few samples of this study predate the infection). Cell type and time point are not known. The rearrangement joins TRBV5-1 to TRBJ2-1; 16 nucleotides match TRBD2. CDR3 sequence: CASSNTGTSGGAYNEQFF. The CDR3 DNA is TGCGCCAGCAGCAACACCGGGACTAGCGGGGGGGCATACAATGAGCAGTTCTTC.